Given below is one T cell receptor (beta chain) in context. Its antigen has not been determined. The input lacks base qualities; no much larger clone sits a single base away. This sample was taken from a study of T-cell reconstitution after alpha-beta-depleted transplantation in children (dated by TCRdb to the mid-2010s). Notes on the research overall: Using TCR repertoire profiling, the study quantitatively followed how T-cell immune reconstitution unfolded in children after TCRalphabeta/CD19-depleted allogeneic hematopoietic cell transplantation.

The sample's treatment or condition label, in plain terms: allogeneic hematopoietic cell transplantation with graft depleted of TCRalphabeta T cells and CD19 B cells. Transplant recipients were children who received TCRalphabeta/CD19-depleted allogeneic hematopoietic cell grafts. The research as a whole found: The high TCRbeta diversity at day 60 in some patients was ascribed to recipient T cells and intrathymic progenitors that had survived conditioning. Apparently early alphabetaT-cell count recovery about two months after transplant reportedly relied on only several hundred rapidly expanded clones derived from non-depleted graft cells. Over subsequent months, a decline in hyperexpanded clone frequencies was noted, and after one year, T-cell counts and TCRbeta diversity were mostly ascribed to newly produced T cells.

Germline trimming: 6 bases from V, 5 bases from J; junction bases outside gene matches: 14. From cysteine to phenylalanine, the CDR3 is 16 amino acids long. Only CDR3 DNA is held: 48 bases, read in frame from base 1. For CDR1 and CDR2, the germline V gene lists MDHEN and SYDVKM. Library construction relied on PCR. TCRdb names Illumina HiSeq 2500 as the instrument used. TCR libraries were prepared with molecular barcoding, using unique molecular identifiers to normalize TCRbeta repertoire quantification. TCRdb reworked the public reads: Q25 trimming with fastp, MiXCR clone assembly, productive beta chains retained. Each CDR3 protein appears once, grouped with its most common genes and DNA. The sample table shows a few hundred thousand distinct CDR3 sequences, and over 40% are seen once. Together, the top ten hold 27% of the sample.

In this chain, TRBV28 is recombined with TRBJ2-3, and TRBD2 matches 7 of the central bases. The specimen comprised PBMCs, sampled before TCRalphabeta/CD19-depleted stem cell transplant. This TCR derives from a girl aged 2 to 10 with aplastic anemia, due to receive a stem cell transplant. The DNA sequence is TGTGCCAGCAGCACTGAGACTAGCCGATTGGAAGATACGCAGTATTTT. It translates as CASSTETSRLEDTQYF. The full variable domain, completed from the reference TRBV28 and TRBJ2-3 proteins outside the CDR3, reads DVKVTQSSRYLVKRTGEKVFLECVQDMDHENMFWYRQDPGLGLRLIYFSYDVKMKEKGDIPEGYSVSREKKERFSLILESASTNQTSMYLCASSTETSRLEDTQYFGPGTRLTVL.